The 21 T cell receptor beta chains presented below share a single source sample, sequenced in a study of blood T cell repertoires in COVID-19. Measured with immunoSEQ multiplex PCR; TCRdb has only the in-frame clones, and not every one. The sample consists of about 200,000 clones, approximately 80% of them appearing once. Source material: peripheral blood. These receptors were obtained from a human donor in a cohort sampled during active COVID-19.

CDR3 loop: CASSPDSNTEAFF. The CDR3 DNA sequence: TGTGCCAGCAGCCCGGACAGCAACACTGAAGCTTTCTTT. V is TRBV11-3 and J is TRBJ1-1; TRBD1 might be the D (6 bases). Looked up from germline, CDR1 is SGHNT and CDR2 is YENEEA. The CDR3 extends over 13 amino acids. The V and J ends lost 5 bases and 2 bases respectively, with 9 bases between them.

The genes are TRBV4-2 and TRBJ2-3; D gene unclear. Germline values: CDR1 LGHNA, CDR2 YNFKEQ. V gave up 0 bases and J gave up 1 base, with 8 bases separating them. The CDR3 covers 15 residues. The CDR3 DNA sequence: TGTGCCAGCAGCCAAGATCGCTCGGGCACAGATACGCAGTATTTT. Protein sequence: CASSQDRSGTDTQYF.

This clone appeared once. The chain carries TRBV5-1 and TRBJ2-1; D may be TRBD1 (6 bases). The CDR3 runs 11 residues. CDR1 is SGHRS, CDR2 YFSETQ, per germline. V gave up 4 bases and J gave up 11 bases, with 10 bases separating them. CDR3 sequence (DNA): TGCGCCAGCAGCACCGGGACAAAGCAGTTCTTC. This codes for CASSTGTKQFF.

The rearrangement links TRBV20-1 to TRBJ1-4; TRBD1 matches at 9 bases. This CDR3 has 16 amino acids. CDR1 is DFQATT and CDR2 is SNEGSKA in the germline V gene (reference sequence). The J segment lost 1 base and the V segment lost 3 bases, leaving 6 bases of the junction unmatched. CDR3 nucleotides: TGCAGTGCTAGTGTTGGACAGGGGATAACTAATGAAAAACTGTTTTTT. Its translation: CSASVGQGITNEKLFF.

The CDR3 is CASRNRQGAGLGGETQYF. The CDR3 coding sequence is TGTGCCAGCAGAAATCGACAGGGGGCAGGTCTGGGAGGAGAGACCCAGTACTTC. The gene calls are TRBV5-4 and TRBJ2-5, with TRBD1 matching over 10 bases. V shed 5 bases and J 4 bases; nucleotides not matched to a gene: 17. Germline loops: CDR1 SGHNT, CDR2 YYREEE (reference sequence). The CDR3 contains 18 residues.

The chain employs TRBV5-4 and TRBJ1-2; the match to TRBD1 covers 7 bases. Unmatched junction bases numbered 11, after V lost 4 bases and J lost 8 bases. The germline CDR1 and CDR2 sequences are SGHNT and YYREEE (reference sequence). The CDR3 is made up of 14 amino acids. Here the CDR3 reads CASSPTGPLQGYTF. The CDR3 DNA reads TGTGCCAGCAGCCCGACAGGGCCTCTGCAGGGCTACACCTTC.

This chain joins TRBV19 and TRBJ2-1; the D gene is possibly TRBD2 (6 bases). CDR1 and CDR2 from the germline V gene are LNHDA and SQIVND (reference sequence). V was cut by 10 bases and J by 0 bases, with 22 bases left in between. CDR3 size: 17 residues. The CDR3 DNA sequence: TGTGCCACCCGAGGGGTTAGCGGCCCCAGCTCCTACAATGAGCAGTTCTTC. Protein: CATRGVSGPSSYNEQFF.

In this sample, this clone turned up once. V gene TRBV4-2 combines with J gene TRBJ1-3; 8 bases are a match to TRBD1. Germline CDR1 reads LGHNA; CDR2 reads YNFKEQ. After removal of 4 bases from V and 7 bases from J, the junction contained 12 bases not matched to a gene. The CDR3 contains 16 residues. The CDR3 nucleotides are TGTGCCAGCAGCCCGCCTGGTGGACAGGGTCACAACACCATATATTTT. It is translated as CASSPPGGQGHNTIYF.

This clone was recorded a few times. The CDR3 protein is CASRQWGSKGANVLTF. CDR3 bases: TGTGCCAGCAGACAATGGGGCTCCAAGGGAGCCAACGTCCTGACTTTC. The rearrangement uses TRBV5-4 and TRBJ2-6; D is perhaps TRBD1 (5 bases). Per germline, CDR1 SGHNT and CDR2 YYREEE (reference sequence). V lost 5 bases, J lost 7 bases, and 19 bases lay in between. CDR3 length equals 16 residues.

This chain joins TRBV7-8 and TRBJ2-3, with 8 bases identical to TRBD2. The CDR3 runs to 14 residues. The J segment lost 3 bases and the V segment lost 3 bases, leaving 2 bases of the junction unmatched. CDR1 is SGHVS, CDR2 FQNEAQ, per germline. In DNA, the CDR3 is TGTGCCAGCAGCTTCGAGCGGGGGACAGATACGCAGTATTTT. Its translation: CASSFERGTDTQYF.

The chain joins TRBV21-1 to TRBJ2-2; the DNA was not used to check the table's D call, TRBD1. TRBV21-1 is shown as a pseudogene. This CDR3 spans 16 amino acids. This CDR3 is CASSSPFDSDGGELFF. Here the CDR3 DNA reads TGTGCCAGCAGCAGCCCCTTTGACAGCGACGGAGGGGAGCTGTTTTTT.

The table lists this clone with a few counts. The chain's CDR3 is CASSSTRNMGYTF. The DNA for the CDR3 is TGTGCCAGCAGCTCGACGCGGAACATGGGCTACACCTTC. The V call is TRBV5-6, the J call TRBJ1-2; the D is unclear. Germline-derived CDR1 and CDR2 are SGHDT and YYEEEE. The CDR3 totals 13 residues. Deletions cut 3 bases from V and 8 bases from J, with 14 bases between.

This chain uses TRBV5-1 with TRBJ2-2; 12 positions agree with TRBD2. J gave up 6 bases and V 1 base, and 7 bases lay outside the gene matches. From germline, CDR1 is SGHRS and CDR2 YFSETQ. The CDR3 is made up of 17 amino acids. The CDR3 coding sequence is TGCGCCAGCAGCTTGTTACTAGCGGGAGGATCCGCCGGGGAGCTGTTTTTT. As protein: CASSLLLAGGSAGELFF.

V usage is TRBV4-1 and J usage is TRBJ1-1; 8 positions agree with TRBD1. The germline gives CDR1 MGHRA, CDR2 YSYEKL. There are 15 residues in the CDR3. The J segment lost 0 bases and the V segment lost 4 bases, leaving 4 bases of the junction unmatched. CDR3 sequence (DNA): TGCGCCAGCAGCCTTGCAGGGGGCGTGAACACTGAAGCTTTCTTT. This encodes CASSLAGGVNTEAFF.

V and J are TRBV5-4 and TRBJ2-3, with 13 positions matching TRBD2. Germline V gene sequence: CDR1 SGHNT, CDR2 YYREEE (reference sequence). This CDR3 has 17 residues. J was trimmed by 2 bases and V by 0 bases; bases with no gene match: 3. DNA of the CDR3: TGTGCCAGCAGCTTGGTTGGGACTAGCGGGGACACAGATACGCAGTATTTT. Residues: CASSLVGTSGDTDTQYF.

This clone has just a few counts. The chain couples TRBV12-5 to TRBJ2-2, with 8 positions matching TRBD2. The J segment lost 3 bases and the V segment lost 7 bases, leaving 10 bases of the junction unmatched. The CDR3 runs to 16 residues. Per the germline V gene, CDR1 is LGHNT and CDR2 is FRNRAP. The CDR3 here is CASVHAGGGHTGELFF. In DNA, the CDR3 is TGTGCTAGTGTCCACGCGGGGGGTGGCCACACCGGGGAGCTGTTTTTT.

This clone was found once. V usage is TRBV28 and J usage is TRBJ1-1; D is undetermined. V was cut by 5 bases and J by 3 bases, with 13 bases left in between. This CDR3 contains 14 residues. Germline-derived CDR1 and CDR2 are MDHEN and SYDVKM. In nucleotides, the CDR3 is TGTGCCAGCAGTCCCCCTATGGGAGACACTGAAGCTTTCTTT. As protein: CASSPPMGDTEAFF.

The rearrangement uses TRBV11-3 and TRBJ2-1; TRBD1 matches at 7 bases. Germline CDR1 SGHNT, CDR2 YENEEA. The CDR3 spans 16 residues. J lost 0 bases, V lost 2 bases, and 4 bases had no gene match. CDR3 DNA sequence: TGTGCCAGCAGCTTATCGGGACAGAGCTCCTACAATGAGCAGTTCTTC. This encodes CASSLSGQSSYNEQFF.

The chain combines TRBV9 with TRBJ2-2; D perhaps matches TRBD2 (6 bases). Per the germline V gene, CDR1 is SGDLS and CDR2 is YYNGEE. The CDR3 loop spans 15 amino acids. Between the trimmed V and J ends, which lost 2 bases and 1 base, there was a span of 9 bases. The CDR3 nucleotides read TGTGCCAGCAGCGTCGGCGGGGTGAACACCGGGGAGCTGTTTTTT. Its protein is CASSVGGVNTGELFF.

The chain combines TRBV19 with TRBJ1-1; 9 nucleotides agree with TRBD1. V lost 4 bases, J lost 1 base, and 1 base stayed unmatched. The CDR3 loop spans 14 amino acids. CDR1 is LNHDA and CDR2 is SQIVND in the germline V gene (reference sequence). The CDR3 sequence is CASSRQGGNTEAFF. DNA for the CDR3: TGTGCCAGTAGTAGACAGGGGGGGAACACTGAAGCTTTCTTT.

The V gene is TRBV19, the J gene TRBJ1-1, with 8 bases matching TRBD1. Losses at the gene ends were 5 bases for V and 6 bases for J; bases not matched to a gene: 11. CDR1 LNHDA and CDR2 SQIVND come from the germline V gene (reference sequence). The CDR3 runs 15 residues. For the CDR3, the DNA is TGTGCCAGTAGTCCCAGAGGACAGGGAAACCCTGAAGCTTTCTTT. Translating gives CASSPRGQGNPEAFF.